The TCR beta chain under discussion was sequenced for a study of identifying expanded T cells in peripheral blood. Study-wide results and caveats: Roughly 1.2 clones differed between technical replicates, versus about 15 and 19 over time.

Generated by immunoSEQ multiplex PCR, the TCRdb table keeps only in-frame clones and is missing some. Among about 100,000 clones, about 87% were seen once, and the ten largest hold about 5.9%. The CDR3 loop spans 15 amino acids. The germline V gene encodes CDR1 LNHDA and CDR2 SQIVND (reference sequence). V lost 3 bases and J lost 0, with 9 bases in between. Collection occurred without any documented infections or immune events in donors. A word on this clone: The antigen remains unidentified.

The sample was blood. The TCR was taken from a person aged 18 to 69 in good health. J is TRBJ1-3 and V is TRBV19; D remains unclear. The CDR3 is CASSIHVSSGNTIYF. CDR3 sequence (DNA): TGTGCCAGTAGTATTCATGTGAGCTCTGGAAACACCATATATTTT.